This TCR beta chain appears in the sequencing data of a study of beta chain features in type 1 diabetes. Turning to the study itself: In all, around 100 million sorted cells from all samples were analyzed.

Findings and caveats of the study: Within each of all four CD4+ subsets, Type 1 diabetes patients had TCRB CDR3s that were moderately but significantly shorter. Insertion counts at VDJ junctions were lower in type 1 diabetes patients, who also showed more deletions there. There was a possibility that cDNA sequencing over-represented cells with high TCR expression.

Expressed TCRB transcripts were sequenced because the entire RNA isolate underwent reverse transcription. Here immunoSEQ multiplex PCR was the method, and the copy in TCRdb shows in-frame clones only, minus some. The sample shows 200,000 to 250,000 clones, 11% to 15% of them seen only once. The germline V gene has CDR1 SNHLY and CDR2 FYNNEI. V shed 7 bases and J 5 bases; nucleotides not matched to a gene: 5. The CDR3 covers 13 residues. This clone showed up just a few times. Antigen unknown. The sequencing sample was made of naive CD4+ T cells from blood. V is TRBV2 and J is TRBJ2-4, with 7 bases fitting TRBD1. This sequence was found in a man aged 25 to 40 with type 1 diabetes. CDR3 in amino acids: CASIPGGENIQYF. In DNA, the CDR3 is TGTGCCAGCATCCCAGGGGGTGAAAACATTCAGTACTTC.